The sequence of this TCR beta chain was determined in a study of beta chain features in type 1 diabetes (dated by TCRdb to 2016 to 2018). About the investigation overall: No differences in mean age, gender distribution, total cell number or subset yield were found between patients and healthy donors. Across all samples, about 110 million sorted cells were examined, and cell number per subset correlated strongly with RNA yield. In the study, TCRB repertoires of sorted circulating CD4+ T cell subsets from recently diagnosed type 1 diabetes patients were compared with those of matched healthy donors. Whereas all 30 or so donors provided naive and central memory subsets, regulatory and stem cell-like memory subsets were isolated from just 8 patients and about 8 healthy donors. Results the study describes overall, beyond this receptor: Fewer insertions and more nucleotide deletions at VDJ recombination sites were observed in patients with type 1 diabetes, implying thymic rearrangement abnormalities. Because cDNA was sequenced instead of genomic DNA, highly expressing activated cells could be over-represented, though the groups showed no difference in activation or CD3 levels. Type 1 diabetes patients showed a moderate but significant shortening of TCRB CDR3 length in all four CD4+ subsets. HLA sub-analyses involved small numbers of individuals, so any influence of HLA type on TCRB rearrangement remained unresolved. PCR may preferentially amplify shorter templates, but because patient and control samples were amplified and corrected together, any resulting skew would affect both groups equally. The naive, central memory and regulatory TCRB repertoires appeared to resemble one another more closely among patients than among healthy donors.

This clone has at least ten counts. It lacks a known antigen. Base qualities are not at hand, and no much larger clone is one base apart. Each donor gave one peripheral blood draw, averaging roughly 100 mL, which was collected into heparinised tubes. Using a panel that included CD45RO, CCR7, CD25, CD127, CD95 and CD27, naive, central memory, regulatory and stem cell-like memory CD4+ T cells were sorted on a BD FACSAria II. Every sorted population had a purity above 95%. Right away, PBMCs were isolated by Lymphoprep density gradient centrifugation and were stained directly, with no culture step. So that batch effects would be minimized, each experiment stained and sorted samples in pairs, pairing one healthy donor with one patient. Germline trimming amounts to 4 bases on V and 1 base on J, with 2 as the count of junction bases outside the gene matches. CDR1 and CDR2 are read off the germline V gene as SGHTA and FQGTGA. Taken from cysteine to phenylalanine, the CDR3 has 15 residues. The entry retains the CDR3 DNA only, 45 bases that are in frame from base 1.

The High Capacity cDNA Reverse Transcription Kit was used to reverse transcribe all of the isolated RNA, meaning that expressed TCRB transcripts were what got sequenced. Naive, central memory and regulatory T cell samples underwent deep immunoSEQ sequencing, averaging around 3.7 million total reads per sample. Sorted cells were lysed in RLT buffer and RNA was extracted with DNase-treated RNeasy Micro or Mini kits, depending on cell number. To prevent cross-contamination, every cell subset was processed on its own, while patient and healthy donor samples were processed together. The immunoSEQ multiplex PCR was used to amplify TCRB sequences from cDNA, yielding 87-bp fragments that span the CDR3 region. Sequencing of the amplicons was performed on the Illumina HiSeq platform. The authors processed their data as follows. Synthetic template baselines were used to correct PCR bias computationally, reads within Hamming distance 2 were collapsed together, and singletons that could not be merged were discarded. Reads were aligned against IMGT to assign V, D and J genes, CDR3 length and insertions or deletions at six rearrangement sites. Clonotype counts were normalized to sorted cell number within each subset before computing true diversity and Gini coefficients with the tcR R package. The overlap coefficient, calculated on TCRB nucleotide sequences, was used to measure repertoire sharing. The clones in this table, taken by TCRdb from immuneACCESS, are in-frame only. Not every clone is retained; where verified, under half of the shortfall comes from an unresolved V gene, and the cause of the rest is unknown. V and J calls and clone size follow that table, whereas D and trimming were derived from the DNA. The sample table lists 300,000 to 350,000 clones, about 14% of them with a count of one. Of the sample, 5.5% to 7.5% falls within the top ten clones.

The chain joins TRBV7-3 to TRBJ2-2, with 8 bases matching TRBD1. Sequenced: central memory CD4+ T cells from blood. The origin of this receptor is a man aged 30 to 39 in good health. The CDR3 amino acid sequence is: CASSYGTGNTGELFF. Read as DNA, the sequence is TGTGCCAGCAGCTACGGGACAGGGAACACCGGGGAGCTGTTTTTT.